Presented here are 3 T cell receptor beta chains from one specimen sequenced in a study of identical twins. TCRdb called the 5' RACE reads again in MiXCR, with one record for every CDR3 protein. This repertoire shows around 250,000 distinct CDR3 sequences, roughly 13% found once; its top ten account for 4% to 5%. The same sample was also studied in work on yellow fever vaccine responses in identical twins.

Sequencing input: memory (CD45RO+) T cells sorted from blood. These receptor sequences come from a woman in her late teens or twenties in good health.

The CDR3 coding sequence is TGTGCCAGCAGTTTGCCCGACCGACGGACAGGGCTCCCCTACGAGCAGTACTTC. Translation: CASSLPDRRTGLPYEQYF. The chain carries TRBV12-3 or TRBV12-4 and TRBJ2-7; 8 bases are a match to TRBD1. The CDR3 consists of 18 residues. V lost 3 bases and J lost 2; bases outside the gene matches: 15.

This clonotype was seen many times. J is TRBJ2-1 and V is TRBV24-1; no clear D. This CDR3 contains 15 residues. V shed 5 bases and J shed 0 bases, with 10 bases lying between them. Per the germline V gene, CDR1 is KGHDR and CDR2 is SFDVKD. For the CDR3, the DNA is TGTGCCACCAGTGTCCTTGGCAGCTCCTACAATGAGCAGTTCTTC. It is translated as CATSVLGSSYNEQFF.

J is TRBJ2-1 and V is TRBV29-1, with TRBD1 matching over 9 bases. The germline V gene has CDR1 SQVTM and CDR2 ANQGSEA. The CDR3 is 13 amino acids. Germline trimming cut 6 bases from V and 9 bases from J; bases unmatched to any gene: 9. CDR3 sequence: CSVRTGVEGEQFF. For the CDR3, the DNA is TGCAGCGTACGGACAGGGGTCGAGGGTGAGCAGTTCTTC.